The rows below give T cell receptor beta chains drawn from one sample of a study of T-cell reconstitution after alpha-beta-depleted transplantation in children. TCRdb itself ran the PCR reads through MiXCR, one entry per CDR3 protein. The sample lists over 200,000 distinct CDR3 sequences; about 15% were seen once. The sample here was PBMCs, mostly from graft donor cells, taken 360 days after TCRalphabeta/CD19-depleted stem cell transplant. All receptors derive from a male patient aged 2-15 years who had a stem cell transplant for acute lymphoblastic leukemia, so the T cells may come from the graft donor. The CDR3 runs from the conserved cysteine through the conserved F or W. D genes are given only for firm matches. Clone size appears in some rows only: once, few, many, or a class for an expanded clone.

clone size,V gene,J gene,CDR3 length,D gene,CDR3 DNA,CDR3 protein
NA,TRBV4-2,TRBJ2-5,14,NA,TGTGCCAGCAGCCCTAGGGGGGAACCGGAGACCCAGTACTTC,CASSPRGEPETQYF
NA,TRBV12-3/TRBV12-4,TRBJ1-6,16,NA,TGTGCCAGCAGTCCACGTGGTACACCGGACTATTCACCCCTCCACTTT,CASSPRGTPDYSPLHF
NA,TRBV7-9,TRBJ1-4,14,NA,TGTGCCAGCAGCTCTTCTGCAACTAATGAAAAACTGTTTTTT,CASSSSATNEKLFF
many,TRBV28,TRBJ2-1,15,TRBD2,TGTGCCAGCATGTCGGGGCGGGGGGTCAACAATGAGCAGTTCTTC,CASMSGRGVNNEQFF
NA,TRBV6-5,TRBJ2-7,15,TRBD1,TGTGCCAGCAGTAACGGACAGGGGCTTTCGGGGGAGCAGTACTTC,CASSNGQGLSGEQYF
few,TRBV29-1,TRBJ2-7,13,NA,TGCAGCGTTCGGCGGCCGCTCTCCTACGAGCAGTACTTC,CSVRRPLSYEQYF
NA,TRBV12-3/TRBV12-4,TRBJ2-2,14,TRBD1,TGTGCCAGCAGCGAGGGACAGCCCACCGGGGAGCTGTTTTTT,CASSEGQPTGELFF
few,TRBV19,TRBJ1-1,16,TRBD1,TGTGCCAGTAGGTTTCAGAGGGGACAGGGATTGACTGAAGCTTTCTTT,CASRFQRGQGLTEAFF
NA,TRBV5-1,TRBJ2-2,15,NA,TGCGCCAGCAGCTTCAGTGTCTTGAACACCGGGGAGCTGTTTTTT,CASSFSVLNTGELFF
NA,TRBV6-5,TRBJ1-4,13,NA,TGTGCCAGCAGTTACCTCCCCCGTGAAAAACTGTTTTTT,CASSYLPREKLFF
few,TRBV12-3/TRBV12-4,TRBJ2-2,15,TRBD1,TGTGCCAGCAGCTTGACAGGGGCTAGCACCGGGGAGCTGTTTTTT,CASSLTGASTGELFF
NA,TRBV29-1,TRBJ2-5,15,TRBD2,TGCAGCGTTGATTGGCTAGCGGGAGAGGAAGAGACCCAGTACTTC,CSVDWLAGEEETQYF
NA,TRBV7-6,TRBJ1-1,13,NA,TGTGCCAGCAGCTTAGTGGGTGTCACTGAAGCTTTCTTT,CASSLVGVTEAFF
NA,TRBV11-1,TRBJ1-4,18,NA,TGTGCCAGCAGCGCCAGCCCAGGGAGTGACAACTCTAATGAAAAACTGTTTTTT,CASSASPGSDNSNEKLFF
many,TRBV20-1,TRBJ1-2,15,TRBD1,TGCAGTGCTAGGGGGTTTTGGGACAGGGACTATGGCTACACCTTC,CSARGFWDRDYGYTF
NA,TRBV3-1,TRBJ2-5,16,TRBD2,TGTGCCAGCAGCCTCAAACCGGGACTAGCTGGTGGGACCCAGTACTTC,CASSLKPGLAGGTQYF
NA,TRBV13,TRBJ2-7,14,NA,TGTGCCATGGGCCCCGGGCCTAATAACTACGAGCAGTACTTC,CAMGPGPNNYEQYF
few,TRBV12-3/TRBV12-4,TRBJ2-3,15,TRBD1,TGTGCCAGCAGTTTGTTCGGGACAGGGGACGATACGCAGTATTTT,CASSLFGTGDDTQYF
NA,TRBV27,TRBJ2-3,16,NA,TGTGCCAGCAGTCGTCCCCTACAGGGAAGCACAGATACGCAGTATTTT,CASSRPLQGSTDTQYF
NA,TRBV30,TRBJ2-6,17,NA,TGTGCCTGGAGTAGGCAACCGGGGCAGCGAGGGGCCAACGTCCTGACTTTC,CAWSRQPGQRGANVLTF
few,TRBV10-3,TRBJ1-1,14,NA,TGTGCCATCAGAGCGTTAACCATGAACACTGAAGCTTTCTTT,CAIRALTMNTEAFF
few,TRBV4-3,TRBJ2-1,17,NA,TGCGCCAGCAGCCAAGTCGGGGCCCTAGCCTCCTACAATGAGCAGTTCTTC,CASSQVGALASYNEQFF
many,TRBV15,TRBJ2-1,16,NA,TGTGCCACCAGCGACCGTATAAGCAGTACCTACAATGAGCAGTTCTTC,CATSDRISSTYNEQFF
few,TRBV5-5,TRBJ1-4,14,TRBD1,TGTGCCAGCAGCTTGGGGACAGGGTTGGAAAAACTGTTTTTT,CASSLGTGLEKLFF
few,TRBV18,TRBJ1-2,15,NA,TGTGCCAGCTCACCACGTGGAGCGGCGGATTTCGGCTACACCTTC,CASSPRGAADFGYTF
few,TRBV12-3/TRBV12-4,TRBJ1-5,14,NA,TGTGCCAGCAGCAGGGCAGGAAAGGAGCAGCCCCAGCATTTT,CASSRAGKEQPQHF
NA,TRBV27,TRBJ2-7,13,TRBD1,TGTGCCAGCAGTTATGGGACAGGGACTGAGCAGTACTTC,CASSYGTGTEQYF
NA,TRBV12-3/TRBV12-4,TRBJ1-2,13,NA,TGTGCCAGCAGTTTCTGGCAAAGTAATGGCTACACCTTC,CASSFWQSNGYTF
few,TRBV12-3/TRBV12-4,TRBJ2-3,17,TRBD2,TGTGCCAGCAGCCTTAGGCCGGGACTAGCGGGGCCAGATACGCAGTATTTT,CASSLRPGLAGPDTQYF
few,TRBV27,TRBJ1-1,15,TRBD1,TGTGCCAGCAGTACATACAGGGGGCGCGGGACTGAAGCTTTCTTT,CASSTYRGRGTEAFF
many,TRBV10-3,TRBJ1-2,11,NA,TGTGCCATCAGGGGCACAGGAAGCTACACCTTC,CAIRGTGSYTF
few,TRBV4-1,TRBJ1-1,14,TRBD1,TGCGCCAGCAGCCAAGCCAGGGGGGACACTGAAGCTTTCTTT,CASSQARGDTEAFF
NA,TRBV28,TRBJ2-5,15,TRBD2,TGTGCCAGCAGTTCCATAGCGGGGGGGCCTGTGACCCAGTACTTC,CASSSIAGGPVTQYF
many,TRBV5-5,TRBJ2-5,12,NA,TGTGCCAGCAGCGTTTATTTGGAGACCCAGTACTTC,CASSVYLETQYF
few,TRBV4-1,TRBJ2-2,21,NA,TGCGCCAGCAGCCAACACCGGGCTAGATTGGGGGGAACCAGGGTCGTCGGGGAGCTGTTTTTT,CASSQHRARLGGTRVVGELFF
many,TRBV20-1,TRBJ2-2,13,NA,TGCAGTGCCCCGATTCCCAACACCGGGGAGCTGTTTTTT,CSAPIPNTGELFF
NA,TRBV5-1,TRBJ2-1,15,TRBD2,TGCGCCAGCAGCTTCGGGACTAGCGGGGCAAATGAGCAGTTCTTC,CASSFGTSGANEQFF
few,TRBV4-1,TRBJ2-5,14,NA,TGCGCCAGCAGCCGCCCAGGGGTGAAAGAGACCCAGTACTTC,CASSRPGVKETQYF
many,TRBV28,TRBJ2-2,15,TRBD1,TGTGCCAGCAGTCGGCAGGGGGCGAACACCGGGGAGCTGTTTTTT,CASSRQGANTGELFF
NA,TRBV11-2,TRBJ2-2,15,TRBD2,TGTGCCAGCAGCTCGGGACTAGCCGGGACCGGGGAGCTGTTTTTT,CASSSGLAGTGELFF
NA,TRBV4-2,TRBJ2-7,12,NA,TGTGCCAGCAGCCCTGGGGTCTACGGCCAGTACTTC,CASSPGVYGQYF
NA,TRBV4-3,TRBJ1-1,15,TRBD1,TGCGCCAGCAGCCAGACAGGGGGCCCTTCCACTGAAGCTTTCTTT,CASSQTGGPSTEAFF
many,TRBV5-1,TRBJ2-3,16,TRBD2,TGCGCCAGCAGCTTACAACTAGCGGGGCGGACAGATACGCAGTATTTT,CASSLQLAGRTDTQYF